Listed below are T cell receptor beta chains from one sample, sequenced in a study of human T cells and chemical hapten exposure. One entry per CDR3 protein, called by TCRdb with MiXCR from the RACE reads. The data show some 71,000 distinct CDR3 sequences, with over 9% seen just once and roughly 6.8% held by the top ten. The source was whole blood, collected in connection with sensitization to the hapten diphenylcyclopropenone (DPC). The receptors shown here come from a woman aged 45-65 years with alopecia areata. Some clones in this sample may be carry-over from other donors' samples. The CDR3 runs from the conserved cysteine through the conserved F or W.

TRBJ2-5 | TRBV7-9 | CASSLSNMGEVRETQYF
TRBJ1-1 | TRBV27 | CASTPFRGNTEAFF
TRBJ2-1 | TRBV6-5 | CASGRGSSYNEQLF
TRBJ2-5 | TRBV11-2 | CASSFLANQETQYF
TRBJ2-5 | TRBV27 | CASSLLGAETQYF
TRBJ1-2 | TRBV7-2 | CASSPDSYGYTF
TRBJ2-2 | TRBV24-1 | CATSDTHDRNTGELFF
TRBJ1-1 | TRBV29-1 | CSVRTTEAFF
TRBJ2-7 | TRBV5-1 | CASSLGQAEYF
TRBJ1-1 | TRBV15 | CATSTFRGGNTEAFF
TRBJ2-1 | TRBV21-1 | CASSKASGAEEYNEQFF
TRBJ2-3 | TRBV18 | CASSPREGSTDTQYF
TRBJ2-1 | TRBV18 | CASSPLRAGGPDEQFF
TRBJ2-4 | TRBV21-1 | CASSGLGLAGEKNIQYF
TRBJ1-1 | TRBV27 | CASSFSQGTEAFF
TRBJ2-2 | TRBV3-1 | CASSQDQRTSPGELFF
TRBJ1-3 | TRBV11-2 | CASSPLSSGNTIYF
TRBJ1-2 | TRBV5-1 | CASSRDGGDGYTF
TRBJ2-1 | TRBV18 | CASSPRGTSGSSYNEQFF
TRBJ2-7 | TRBV20-1 | CSAIASPSLYEQYF
TRBJ1-1 | TRBV11-2 | CASSLHTLGYSGQYTEAFF
TRBJ1-1 | TRBV11-2 | CASSPSGPNTEAFF
TRBJ2-7 | TRBV5-1 | CASSLALGSSYEQYF
TRBJ1-2 | TRBV5-1 | CASSQGGMDYGYTF
TRBJ2-3 | TRBV15 | CATSIASGTDTQYF
TRBJ1-2 | TRBV11-2 | CASSLPGQGNGYTF
TRBJ2-6 | TRBV5-1 | CASNPGPSGANVLTF
TRBJ2-7 | TRBV12-3/TRBV12-4 | CASRRLARRYEQYF
TRBJ2-7 | TRBV3-1 | CASSQDFRRTYEQYF
TRBJ1-2 | TRBV20-1 | CSASEAGYGYTF
TRBJ1-2 | TRBV20-1 | CSASGGLYSDGYTF
TRBJ2-1 | TRBV29-1 | CSVERFGTGANEQFF
TRBJ2-2 | TRBV7-8 | CASILTAVVSGELFF
TRBJ2-7 | TRBV19 | CASSITPFGGSYEQYF
TRBJ2-6 | TRBV3-1 | CASSQDSNRANVLTF
TRBJ2-1 | TRBV18 | CASSPLAANYNEQFF
TRBJ2-2 | TRBV2 | CASSSGLFTGELFF
TRBJ1-2 | TRBV7-9 | CASSQFTGTADGYTF
TRBJ1-3 | TRBV3-1 | CASSQGQGWSGNTIYF
TRBJ2-7 | TRBV7-9 | CASTGDSFYPYEQYF
TRBJ2-1 | TRBV12-3/TRBV12-4 | CASSIIVNEQFF
TRBJ1-3 | TRBV12-3/TRBV12-4 | CASSLAGALLGNTIYF
TRBJ1-1 | TRBV10-1 | CASNENMNTEAFF
TRBJ2-7 | TRBV20-1 | CSPDRGQYYEQYF
TRBJ2-3 | TRBV12-3/TRBV12-4 | CASSFLVVGEDTQYF